This T cell receptor beta chain was observed in a study of cytomegalovirus exposure and HLA in healthy donors. Broader study findings: TCR beta V- and J-gene trimming, according to a later analysis, was linked to a missense DCLRE1C variant.

Trimming removed 0 bases at V and 14 bases at J, with 13 bases between. This CDR3 is built from 13 residues. CDR1 SNHLY and CDR2 FYNNEI come from the germline V gene. Donors were ostensibly healthy at sampling, although undocumented immune exposures were probable. Notes on this clone: What it binds is not known.

The PCR ran on 60 Vbeta and 13 Jbeta primers. Here immunoSEQ multiplex PCR was the method, and the copy in TCRdb shows in-frame clones only, minus some. The sample includes more than 90,000 clones, roughly three quarters of them seen just once. Sequenced input: PBMCs. This TCR came from a woman aged 55 to 70 in good health and CMV-seronegative. J is TRBJ1-4 and V is TRBV2, with no clear D. In nucleotides, the CDR3 is TGTGCCAGCAGTGAAGCGAAGACTCTACGGCTGTTTTTT. This translates into CASSEAKTLRLFF.